The T cell receptor (beta chain) under discussion was sequenced for a study of a mutant IDH1 vaccine in newly diagnosed glioma. Overall study context: All eight of the vaccinations patients received fell in weeks 1, 3, 5, 7, 11, 15, 19 and 23. Patients previously underwent radiotherapy, temozolomide, or both, and most underwent both.

The time point: week 11, during vaccination. Every vaccination contained 300 ug of the mutant IDH1 20-mer peptide and was paired with topical imiquimod. In regard to this clone: Its target is not known.

Generated by immunoSEQ multiplex PCR, the TCRdb table keeps only in-frame clones and is missing some. The sample holds fewer than 65,000 clones, over 70% seen once. Study-wide results and caveats: The authors found pseudoprogression apparently unrelated to changes in top peripheral T cell clonotypes.

After removal of 1 base from V and 5 bases from J, the junction contained 7 bases not matched to a gene. Looked up from germline, CDR1 is LNHDA and CDR2 is SQIVND (reference sequence). This CDR3 has 16 residues. J is TRBJ1-2 and V is TRBV19; 10 bases are a match to TRBD1. The TCR originated in a man in his fifties with glioma. Sequencing used PBMCs, obtained from a glioma patient whose treatment included an IDH1 peptide vaccine. Here the CDR3 reads CASSIGGTGARYGYTF. As DNA, the CDR3 is TGTGCCAGTAGTATAGGAGGGACAGGGGCGCGATATGGCTACACCTTC.